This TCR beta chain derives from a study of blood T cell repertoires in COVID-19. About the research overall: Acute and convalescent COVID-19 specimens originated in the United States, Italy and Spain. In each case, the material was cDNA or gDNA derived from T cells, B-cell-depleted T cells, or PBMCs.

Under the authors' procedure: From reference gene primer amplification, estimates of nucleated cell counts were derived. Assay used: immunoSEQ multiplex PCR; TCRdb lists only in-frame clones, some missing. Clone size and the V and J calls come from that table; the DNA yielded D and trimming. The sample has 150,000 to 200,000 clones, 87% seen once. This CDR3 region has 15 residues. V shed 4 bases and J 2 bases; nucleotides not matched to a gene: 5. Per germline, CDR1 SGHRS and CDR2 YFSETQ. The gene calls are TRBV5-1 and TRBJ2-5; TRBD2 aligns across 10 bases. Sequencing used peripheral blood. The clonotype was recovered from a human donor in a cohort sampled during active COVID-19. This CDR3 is CASSQSGGAQETQYF. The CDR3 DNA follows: TGCGCCAGCAGCCAGAGCGGGGGGGCTCAAGAGACCCAGTACTTC.